This T cell receptor (beta chain) is from a study of cytomegalovirus exposure and HLA in healthy donors. Study findings and constraints: Immune exposure information comprised only CMV serostatus. Common viral pathogens were later found to be apparently linked to several of the most significant clusters.

This CDR3 has 16 residues. The germline gives CDR1 SEHNR, CDR2 FQNEAQ (reference sequence). V was cut by 5 bases and J by 9 bases, with 23 bases left in between. As regards this clone: No antigen is known for it.

The PCR used 60 Vbeta and 13 Jbeta primers. Using immunoSEQ multiplex PCR, the repertoire was profiled, and TCRdb retains in-frame clones only, with some absent. The table has some 130,000 clones, over 60% seen once. The sample was PBMCs. This sequence joins TRBV7-9 and TRBJ2-1; D possibly corresponds to TRBD2 (6 bases). This TCR was recovered from a man aged 25-45 years in good health and CMV-seronegative. The CDR3 DNA sequence: TGTGCCAGCAGCGAACCCCGGGGGACCCCAATCGGTGAGCAGTTCTTC. It specifies CASSEPRGTPIGEQFF.